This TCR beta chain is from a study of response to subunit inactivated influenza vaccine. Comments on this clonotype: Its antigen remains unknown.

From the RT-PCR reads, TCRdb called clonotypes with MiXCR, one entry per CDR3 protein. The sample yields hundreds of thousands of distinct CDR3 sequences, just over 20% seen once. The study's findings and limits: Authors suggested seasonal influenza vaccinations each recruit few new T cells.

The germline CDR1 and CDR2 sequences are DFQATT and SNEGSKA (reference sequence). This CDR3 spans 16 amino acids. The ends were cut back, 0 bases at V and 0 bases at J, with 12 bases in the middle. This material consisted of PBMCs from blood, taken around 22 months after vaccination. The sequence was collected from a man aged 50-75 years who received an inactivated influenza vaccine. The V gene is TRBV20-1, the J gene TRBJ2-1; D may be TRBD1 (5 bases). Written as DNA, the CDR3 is TGCAGTGCTAGAGACCTACAGGTCCTCTCCTACAATGAGCAGTTCTTC. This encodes CSARDLQVLSYNEQFF.